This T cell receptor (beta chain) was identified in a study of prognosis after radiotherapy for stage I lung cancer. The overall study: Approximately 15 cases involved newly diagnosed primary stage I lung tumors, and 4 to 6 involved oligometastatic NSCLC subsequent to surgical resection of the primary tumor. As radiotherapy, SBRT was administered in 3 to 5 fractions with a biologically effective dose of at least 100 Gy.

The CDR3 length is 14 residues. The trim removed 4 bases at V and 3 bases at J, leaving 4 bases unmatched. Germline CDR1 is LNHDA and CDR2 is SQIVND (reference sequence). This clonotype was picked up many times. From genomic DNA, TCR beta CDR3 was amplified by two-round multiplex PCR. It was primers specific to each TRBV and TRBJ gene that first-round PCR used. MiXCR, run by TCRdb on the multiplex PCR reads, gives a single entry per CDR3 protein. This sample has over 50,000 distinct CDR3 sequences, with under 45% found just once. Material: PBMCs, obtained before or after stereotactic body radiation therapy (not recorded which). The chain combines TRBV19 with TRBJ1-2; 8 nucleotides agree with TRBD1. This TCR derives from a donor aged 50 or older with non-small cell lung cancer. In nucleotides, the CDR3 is TGTGCCAGTAGTACTCAGGACAGGGACTATGGCTACACCTTC. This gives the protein CASSTQDRDYGYTF.